This entry is about one T cell receptor (beta chain). At one boundary the junction diverges from the germline segment, which might be a read error. TCRdb's copy holds only in-frame clones and misses some; the assay was immunoSEQ multiplex PCR. The data contain about 2 million clones, 85% to 95% of them seen just once; the ten biggest clones take up 1.2%. The data are from a study of shared clonotypes between healthy human individuals. The CDR3 spans 12 residues. Naive CD8 cells were CD45RO-negative, positively selected for CCR7, excluding terminally differentiated effector memory CD45RA+ cells. The chain uses TRBV23-1 and TRBJ2-7, with D uncertain. TRBV23-1 is filed as an ORF, its function uncertain. Sequencing was carried out using naive CD8+ T cells sorted from blood. The receptor was derived from a man between 18 and 29 years old in good health. CDR3 in amino acids: CASSRALRALHF. The DNA for the CDR3 is TGCGCCAGCAGCCGTGCCCTACGGGCCCTCCACTTC.